This T cell receptor (beta chain) is drawn from a study of identical twins (dated by TCRdb to the mid-2010s). In the study overall: The study deep-sequenced TCR alpha and beta repertoires from monozygotic twins, unrelated adults of various ages and cord blood to test whether fetal clonotypes persist. Replicate twin experiments were performed at different times using different library preparation protocols to rule out contamination.

The library was obtained by 5' RACE. TCRdb lists the instrument as Illumina HiSeq 2000. Template switching introduced a universal primer binding site; the final cDNA contained a unique molecular identifier, enabling accurate counting of TCR cDNA molecules. First-strand cDNA for TCR alpha and beta chains was synthesized from specific primers in the conserved constant-segment region. To control for contamination, every cDNA library was double barcoded, receiving both a SMART-Mk sample barcode and Illumina barcodes. TruSeq adapter sequences along with Illumina sample barcodes were introduced in two successive PCR steps. The TCR alpha and beta cDNA libraries were sequenced on the Illumina HiSeq platform using custom primers. In the source study's methods: MiGEC processed the raw reads to extract unique molecular identifiers, while MiXCR was used to determine the CDR3 positions. Recombination models were inferred per individual with the repgenHMM and IGoR tools using an EM algorithm. The tcR package in R was used for shared clonotype analysis, with sharing normalized by the product of cloneset sizes. To study raw recombination without the effects of thymic and clonal selection, out-of-frame nonproductive sequences were analyzed. TCRdb handled the public reads itself, with Q25 trimming in fastp and clone calling in MiXCR, and kept productive beta chains. Each CDR3 protein appears once, grouped with its most common genes and DNA. TCRdb's processing, not the study's, gives the V and J calls here. The sample table holds 600,000 to 700,000 distinct CDR3 sequences, of which around 20% were seen once. The ten largest make up about 4.5% of the sample.

The paper's findings and limits, for the study overall: In beta out-of-frame sequences, excess twin sharing was weaker, because having fewer shared sequences lowered the signal-to-noise ratio. Compared with coincidental sharing between unrelated individuals, an excess of low generation-probability sequences was observed among out-of-frame TCR alpha sequences shared between twins. In monozygotic twins, recombination models systematically underestimated out-of-frame TCR alpha sharing, but the models matched the sharing seen between unrelated individuals. Invariant T cells such as MAIT and iNKT could partly confound zero-insertion analyses, though diverse VJ usage argued against this for most clonotypes. Because the same donors could not be followed over many years, conclusions were based on cross-sectional statistical analysis. Abundant cord blood beta clonotypes carried fewer insertions; young adult naive repertoires showed a weaker similar trend, while memory repertoires showed none.

This clonotype was observed a handful of times. Its specific antigen is unknown. Base qualities are not at hand, and no much larger clone is one base apart. Only healthy Caucasian donors were included. Three pairs of female monozygotic twins, all aged roughly 18 to 29 years, were included in the twin cohort. Peripheral blood mononuclear cells were used as the source from which RNA for TCR libraries was isolated. Counted from cysteine to phenylalanine, this CDR3 has 13 amino acids. Only the CDR3 part of the read is kept: 39 bases, read in frame from the first base. The germline ends are 10 bases apart after V is trimmed by 3 bases and J by 7 bases. This sample was shared with a second study, whose subject was T cells expressing NK-cell markers. As the second paper documents: In sorted CD3+CD56+NKG2C+, CD3+CD56+NKG2C- and CD3+CD56-NKG2C+ T-cell subsets from several donors, TCR beta-chain repertoires were profiled. Of the eight sequenced donors, seven were found to be HCMV-seropositive and one was found to be HCMV-seronegative. In several experiments an anti-gammadeltaTCR antibody was added to restrict sorting to alphabetaTCR-expressing T cells. In roughly 6 donors, the dominant CD3+CD56+NKG2C+ clonotypes were among the top 10 CD8+ clonotypes and accounted for about 1.0-7.5% of CD8+ T cells. Those dominant clonotypes were again the most abundant among CD3+CD56-NKG2C+ cells in a handful of donors, at about 28.3-65%. Whether the expanded NKG2C-expressing T cell clones were specific for HCMV antigens remained unclear. The study sequenced eight donors, all healthy volunteers chosen at random: three men and five women. HCMV-specific IgG was detected in serum with a commercial ELISA kit to determine HCMV serostatus. Bulk peripheral blood T-cell repertoires were additionally sequenced from unsorted PBMC for a handful of donors. Reads were demultiplexed and grouped by UMI with MIGEC, and clonotypes were assembled and quantified with MiTCR. To exclude erroneous sequences, only TCR cDNA sequences supported by at least two reads were retained. The tcR package was used for downstream repertoire analysis, with clonotypes matched between fractions based on CDR3 nucleotide sequence plus V segment. VDJmatch was used to annotate antigen specificity against VDJdb, with one amino acid substitution allowed in CDR3.

The chain is assembled from TRBV12-3 or TRBV12-4 and TRBJ2-1; no D gene can be assigned with confidence. The sequenced sample consisted of PBMCs. The sequence was obtained from a woman aged 18 to 35 in good health. The DNA sequence is given as TGTGCCAGCAGTTTTAGGCAGTTTAATGAGCAGTTCTTC. Its protein reads: CASSFRQFNEQFF.